This T cell receptor (beta chain) was obtained from a study of T cell repertoires in cytomegalovirus infection. Broader study findings: Clonotype analysis showed dominance of the ex vivo response by HLA-C-restricted CMV-specific TCR beta clonotypes.

One entry per CDR3 protein results from TCRdb running MiXCR on the reads. Seen here are 150,000 to 200,000 distinct CDR3 sequences, around 20% observed once, and the top ten hold roughly 2.9%. Germline CDR1 SGHRS, CDR2 YFSETQ. Losses at the gene ends were 2 bases for V and 0 bases for J; bases not matched to a gene: 10. The CDR3 is 17 residues long. In its sample, this clonotype was seen a few times. Its antigen is still unknown. This TCR was recovered from a human donor in good health (CMV status not recorded). Some clones in this sample may be carry-over from other donors' samples. The chain recombines TRBV5-1 with TRBJ2-7; 8 bases are shared with TRBD1. Sequencing was done on a sample of PBMCs. CDR3 nucleotide sequence: TGCGCCAGCAGCTTAGACGCTCCGGGACAGGTCTCCTACGAGCAGTACTTC. Translation: CASSLDAPGQVSYEQYF.